Each of the 21 T cell receptor beta chains below was sequenced from the same sample in a study of blood T cell repertoires in COVID-19. Clones were read by immunoSEQ multiplex PCR, and TCRdb kept only the in-frame ones, dropping some. The sample shows about 250,000 clones, about 90% of them seen only once. Sequenced input: peripheral blood. These receptors were collected from a woman aged 60-75 years with COVID-19, enrolled during active disease.

The rearrangement links TRBV7-9 to TRBJ2-3; 7 positions agree with TRBD1. Trimming cost V 7 bases and J 5 bases; bases outside gene matches: 18. Germline V CDR1 and CDR2: SEHNR, FQNEAQ (reference sequence). The CDR3 sequence is 17 residues long. CDR3 sequence: CASIFKTGFKGRDTQYF. DNA of the CDR3: TGTGCCAGCATCTTCAAGACAGGGTTTAAAGGAAGAGATACGCAGTATTTT.

The chain links TRBV6-6 to TRBJ1-6, with no clear D. Germline assignment: CDR1 MNHNY and CDR2 SVGAGI (reference sequence). The CDR3 spans 14 residues. V was clipped by 1 base and J by 7 bases, with 8 bases between them. This CDR3 reads CASSYFPRNSPLHF. CDR3 sequence (DNA): TGTGCCAGCAGTTACTTCCCCAGAAATTCACCCCTCCACTTT.

The J gene is TRBJ1-5, the V gene TRBV2; maybe TRBD1 (6 bases). Deletions cut 4 bases from V and 4 bases from J, with 14 bases between. Germline V lookup: CDR1 SNHLY, CDR2 FYNNEI. The CDR3 is made up of 15 amino acids. CDR3 protein: CASSVQGIVNQPQHF. The CDR3 DNA sequence: TGTGCCAGCAGTGTGCAGGGGATAGTGAATCAGCCCCAGCATTTT.

This chain links TRBV19 with TRBJ1-1; 8 positions match TRBD1. Trimming removed 11 bases from V and 4 bases from J; junction bases left unmatched: 18. This CDR3 is 16 amino acids long. CDR1 and CDR2 from the germline V gene are LNHDA and SQIVND (reference sequence). The DNA of the CDR3 is TGTGCCGCCAAACCAGGGGGCGGTTTGTTTACCACTGAAGCTTTCTTT. Encoded protein: CAAKPGGGLFTTEAFF.

The V call is TRBV6-1, the J call TRBJ2-7; D is undetermined. CDR3 length: 14 amino acids. Germline V lookup: CDR1 MNHNS, CDR2 SASEGT. V was clipped by 1 base and J by 2 bases, with 9 bases between them. In nucleotides, the CDR3 is TGTGCCAGCAGTGAAGATGGCATTACCTACGAGCAGTACTTC. This translates into CASSEDGITYEQYF.

This chain links TRBV19 with TRBJ1-5, with a possible D match to TRBD1 (5 bases). The V end was cut by 5 bases, the J end by 6 bases, with 20 bases between. Germline values: CDR1 LNHDA, CDR2 SQIVND (reference sequence). This CDR3 is 16 amino acids long. CDR3 loop: CASSWGGVGRGQPQHF. DNA of the CDR3: TGTGCCAGTAGTTGGGGGGGTGTGGGGCGCGGTCAGCCCCAGCATTTT.

This clone was recorded a few times. The CDR3 sequence is CASSLAGINYGYTF. The CDR3 bases are TGCGCCAGCAGCTTGGCCGGGATTAACTATGGCTACACCTTC. The chain couples TRBV5-1 to TRBJ1-2; D call uncertain. This CDR3 region has 14 residues. The V end lost 0 bases, the J end lost 1 base, and 7 bases lay between the germline ends. Germline loops: CDR1 SGHRS, CDR2 YFSETQ.

This chain joins TRBV3-1 (or the pseudogene TRBV3-2) and TRBJ1-3; D gene uncertain. Deletions cut 5 bases from V and 0 bases from J, with 5 bases between. This CDR3 contains 13 residues. CDR1 and CDR2 (germline): LGHDT, YNNKEL (reference sequence). CDR3 amino acids: CASSLNSGNTIYF. CDR3 nucleotides: TGTGCCAGCAGCTTAAACTCTGGAAACACCATATATTTT.

The chain couples TRBV7-2 to TRBJ2-5; tentatively, D is TRBD2 (6 bases). Germline loops: CDR1 SGHTA, CDR2 FQGNSA. This CDR3 contains 15 residues. Deletions cut 5 bases from V and 4 bases from J, with 17 bases between. CDR3 coding DNA: TGTGCCAGCAGCGGCGTGACTAGGTTTCTAGAGACCCAGTACTTC. This gives the protein CASSGVTRFLETQYF.

The gene calls are TRBV7-2 and TRBJ2-5, with TRBD1 matching 9 bases. This CDR3 region has 15 residues. Germline lookup yields CDR1 SGHTA and CDR2 FQGNSA. Trimming removed 3 bases from V and 5 bases from J; junction bases left unmatched: 7. The CDR3, as DNA: TGTGCCAGCAGCTTCCAACAGGGGGCGGGGGAGACCCAGTACTTC. This encodes CASSFQQGAGETQYF.

This clone has only one observation. The V gene is TRBV2, the J gene TRBJ1-2, with D maybe TRBD1 (5 bases). Germline assignment: CDR1 SNHLY and CDR2 FYNNEI. The CDR3 extends over 14 amino acids. Trimming took off 6 bases at V and 0 bases at J, with 11 bases between the two ends. The CDR3 DNA follows: TGTGCCAGCAGATTGACAGACGCTAACTATGGCTACACCTTC. Translation: CASRLTDANYGYTF. Variable domain in full (rest from reference TRBV2 and TRBJ1-2): EPEVTQTPSHQVTQMGQEVILRCVPISNHLYFYWYRQILGQKVEFLVSFYNNEISEKSEIFDDQFSVERPDGSNFTLKIRSTKLEDSAMYFCASRLTDANYGYTFGSGTRLTVV.

Only one count was recorded for this clone. The chain employs TRBV6-4 and TRBJ1-4; 12 nucleotides line up with TRBD1. Germline loops: CDR1 MRHNA, CDR2 SNTAGT. Trimming removed 6 bases from V and 10 bases from J; junction bases left unmatched: 6. The CDR3 runs to 14 residues. The CDR3 bases are TGTGCCAGCAGCGAGGGACAGGGGGCGTCAAAACTGTTTTTT. This codes for CASSEGQGASKLFF.

DNA for the CDR3: TGTGCCAGCTCACCCATTGGGGGGATCGGCTACACCTTC. It is translated as CASSPIGGIGYTF. The J gene is TRBJ1-2, the V gene TRBV18; D perhaps matches TRBD1 (5 bases). The germline V gene has CDR1 KGHSH and CDR2 LQKENI. Trimming took 3 bases from V and 8 from J, leaving 13 bases between them. This CDR3 is 13 amino acids long.

The CDR3 loop reads CASNRGTEIYEQYF. The CDR3 DNA reads as TGTGCCAGCAATCGCGGGACAGAGATCTACGAGCAGTACTTC. The rearrangement joins TRBV2 to TRBJ2-7; TRBD1 might be the D (7 bases). The CDR3 runs 14 residues. The germline V gene has CDR1 SNHLY and CDR2 FYNNEI. Trimming took 7 bases from V and 3 from J, leaving 16 bases between them.

This rearrangement joins TRBV19 to TRBJ1-1; D unresolved. The germline V gene has CDR1 LNHDA and CDR2 SQIVND (reference sequence). This CDR3 has 17 amino acids. Trimming took off 3 bases at V and 3 bases at J, with 20 bases between the two ends. This CDR3 is CASSMQFMGVGDTEAFF. The CDR3 DNA is TGTGCCAGTAGTATGCAGTTCATGGGCGTCGGGGACACTGAAGCTTTCTTT.

The chain is built from TRBV3-1 (or the pseudogene TRBV3-2) and TRBJ1-5, with 7 bases that match TRBD1. CDR3 length: 15 residues. Germline V gene data show CDR1 as LGHDT and CDR2 as YNNKEL (reference sequence). V lost 2 bases, J lost 1 base, and 2 bases stayed unmatched. In DNA form, the CDR3 reads TGTGCCAGCAGCCAAACCAGGGGGAGCAATCAGCCCCAGCATTTT. Protein product: CASSQTRGSNQPQHF.

The chain has TRBV24-1 and TRBJ2-5; 13 bases fit TRBD2. From germline, CDR1 is KGHDR and CDR2 SFDVKD. Trimming cost V 2 bases and J 5 bases; bases outside gene matches: 1. This CDR3 spans 15 amino acids. The CDR3 region has the DNA TGTGCCACCAGTGATTCGGGACTAGCGGGGGAGACCCAGTACTTC. Translation: CATSDSGLAGETQYF.

This chain uses TRBV15 with TRBJ1-3; D is unresolved. Trimming removed 0 bases at V and 0 bases at J, with 6 bases between. Germline CDR1 LNHNV, CDR2 YYDKDF (reference sequence). The CDR3 is 15 amino acids. This CDR3 is CATSRDPFSGNTIYF. In DNA form, the CDR3 reads TGTGCCACCAGCAGAGATCCGTTCTCTGGAAACACCATATATTTT.

The chain employs TRBV6-2 or TRBV6-3 and TRBJ2-3; perhaps TRBD2 as D (7 bases). The CDR3 covers 15 residues. Germline CDR1 MNHEY, CDR2 SVGEGT. Deletions cut 0 bases from V and 5 bases from J, with 12 bases between. The CDR3 spells CASSYSRGGGDTQYF. CDR3 bases: TGTGCCAGCAGTTACTCGAGGGGGGGCGGAGATACGCAGTATTTT.

The chain has TRBV6-5 and TRBJ2-7; 10 positions agree with TRBD1. The CDR3 spans 14 residues. CDR1 is MNHEY, CDR2 SVGAGI, per germline. J gave up 6 bases and V 5 bases, and 7 bases lay outside the gene matches. Written as DNA, the CDR3 is TGTGCCAGCAGTCCGGGACAGGGGTTTTCCGAGCAGTACTTC. Amino acid sequence: CASSPGQGFSEQYF.

The chain is built from TRBV5-8 and TRBJ1-1, with D possibly TRBD1 on 6 matching bases. Germline-derived CDR1 and CDR2 are SGHTS and YDEGEE. The V end lost 4 bases, the J end lost 0 bases, and 13 bases lay between the germline ends. The CDR3 is made up of 15 amino acids. The CDR3 sequence: CASSQPTGLNTEAFF. CDR3 DNA: TGTGCCAGCAGCCAACCAACAGGGTTGAACACTGAAGCTTTCTTT.